This T cell receptor beta chain stems from a study of human T cells and chemical hapten exposure (dated by TCRdb to 2020 to 2022). Study-level background: For sensitization, 2% DPC in acetone was applied to a 2 cm by 2 cm area of upper inner arm skin. Weekly therapeutic DPC doses were additionally applied to the scalp of patients throughout the roughly 25-week study period. Patch testing was performed on the upper back with Finn chambers containing 0.01% DPC, and the patch tests were scored after 6 days according to International Contact Dermatitis Research Group standards. The patient cohort, mostly female, included alopecia areata with under or over 50% scalp involvement, alopecia totalis and alopecia universalis. Libraries were pooled for sequencing, and variation in per-sample TCR yields was attributed mainly to small differences in library volumes within the pool. Peripheral blood TCR repertoire changes were tracked in vivo in alopecia patients during primary and secondary sensitization to the hapten diphenylcyclopropenone (DPC). Blood samples were taken from patients before sensitization (week 0) and at 2, 6 and about 24 weeks after DPC sensitization. For TCR sequencing, blood came from about 29 alopecia patients at anywhere from one to four time points (pre-sensitization, 2, 6 and 24 weeks). For every blood RNA sample, sequencing covered both the TCR alpha and TCR beta chains.

The sample's time point label, decoded: pre-sensitization, week 0. According to the study, the label for this sample's treatment or condition signals: therapeutic diphenylcyclopropenone sensitization with weekly scalp DPC. Total RNA was isolated from unfractionated whole blood collected in Tempus Blood RNA tubes. At every patch-test visit, the blood draw took place before the patch test was put on. Eligible patients were aged 18 to 70, diagnosed with alopecia, deemed suitable for DPC therapy, and excluded if pregnant. The CDR3 contains 14 residues, cysteine and phenylalanine counted. CDR3 DNA is the only sequence kept; it has 42 bases, read in frame from the first base. Trimming removed 2 bases from V and 2 bases from J, leaving 8 bases between the germline ends. From the germline V gene (reference sequence), CDR1 is LNHDA and CDR2 is SQIVND. This clonotype has a count of ten or more. There is no known antigen for this receptor. No per-base quality is available; no much larger clone lies one base away.

Summary of the overall study and its limitations: DPC sensitization did not change the number of TCRs with a frequency above 1 in 1000, and there was no evidence of changes in global repertoire structure. Because all patients had alopecia, a presumed autoimmune disease, the immune response of the patients might differ from that of healthy individuals. The number of PT1 expanded TCRs positively correlated with patch test score, significant at thresholds 8, 16 and 32 but not 4. Repeated subsampling changed both the strength of the expansion versus patch-test correlation and the threshold at which the correlation became significant. Significantly more large CDR3 similarity clusters were formed by expanded TCRs than by pre-sensitization or healthy control sets, consistent with antigen-driven responses.

Libraries were constructed by RACE. For sequencing, a NextSeq 500 was employed. During library preparation, unique molecular identifiers were attached to individual cDNA molecules so that TCRs could be counted quantitatively and reproducibly. The authors' pipeline ran thus. The median number of TCRs per sample was approximately 93,000, ranging from roughly 23,224 to 690,600. The Decombinator software suite was used to annotate V, J and CDR3 in the TCR reads. For the PS versus PT1 abundance plots, all samples were subsampled to the same number of TCRs (28,000). TCRs were defined as expanded if absent before sensitization and observed at least eight times at the 2-week time point. TCRdb applied fastp at Q25 and MiXCR to the public reads, then kept only in-frame beta chains. Records with the same CDR3 protein are collapsed into one entry carrying the most frequent genes and DNA. TCRdb's processing, not the study's, gives the V and J calls here. The sample data list 30,000 to 40,000 distinct CDR3 sequences, and less than 15% of these were observed just once. The ten top clones hold about 2.1% of the sample.

This specimen was whole blood, taken in connection with sensitization to the hapten diphenylcyclopropenone (DPC). The rearranged chain carries TRBV19 and TRBJ2-3; confidence is insufficient to name the D gene. The sequence was collected from a woman between 40 and 55 years old with alopecia areata. Some clones in this sample may be carry-over from other donors' samples. The base sequence is TGTGCCAGTAGTATATTGAAAGTCACAGATACGCAGTATTTT. The resulting protein is CASSILKVTDTQYF. Where the CDR3 stops, the reference TRBV19 and TRBJ2-3 genes take over; the full variable domain is DGGITQSPKYLFRKEGQNVTLSCEQNLNHDAMYWYRQDPGQGLRLIYYSQIVNDFQKGDIAEGYSVSREKKESFPLTVTSAQKNPTAFYLCASSILKVTDTQYFGPGTRLTVL.